This TCR beta chain is from a study of human T cells and chemical hapten exposure (dated by TCRdb to about 2021). Regarding the study in general: Libraries were pooled for sequencing, and variation in per-sample TCR yields was attributed mainly to small differences in library volumes within the pool. This study followed changes in the peripheral blood TCR repertoire in vivo during primary and secondary sensitization of alopecia patients to the hapten diphenylcyclopropenone (DPC). Each blood RNA sample was used to sequence both TCR alpha and TCR beta chains.

The sample's time point label, decoded: healthy volunteer bleed at 6 weeks. Total RNA was isolated from unfractionated whole blood collected in Tempus Blood RNA tubes. Five healthy volunteers served as TCR sequencing controls and were bled at day 0, 2 weeks and 6 weeks. The germline V gene (reference sequence) supplies CDR1 SEHNR and CDR2 FQNEAQ. CDR3 length: 14 amino acids, cysteine to phenylalanine. Only the CDR3 DNA is retained, 42 bases long and in frame from the first base. V was cut back by 5 bases and J by 4 bases, leaving a gap of 13 bases between them. Library prep was done by RACE. Instrument used: NextSeq 500. During library preparation, unique molecular identifiers were attached to individual cDNA molecules so that TCRs could be counted in a quantitative, reproducible way. As for how the authors treated the data: A median of about 89,000 TCRs per sample was observed, with a range of roughly 23,224 to 750,000. V, J and CDR3 annotation of the TCR reads was carried out using the Decombinator software suite. For PS versus PT1 abundance plots, all samples were subsampled to the same number of TCRs (28,000). TCRs were defined as expanded if absent before sensitization and observed at least eight times at the 2-week time point. The public reads were reanalyzed by TCRdb: fastp trimming at Q25, MiXCR alignment, in-frame beta chains only. CDR3 protein sequences are deduplicated, and each keeps its most common genes and DNA. TCRdb, not the original authors, processed these V and J calls. The sample has some 65,000 distinct CDR3 sequences on record, 5.5% to 7.5% of them singletons. The ten largest clonotypes hold 3.4% of the sample.

Study-wide findings and limitations: After repeated subsampling, the strength of the expansion versus patch-test correlation and the threshold at which it became significant changed. The number of TCRs above 1 in 1000 frequency did not change with DPC sensitization; there was no evidence of global repertoire structure alterations.

This clonotype was picked up many times. Its antigen is still unknown. Per-nucleotide qualities are absent, and no much larger clonotype sits a single base away. This receptor was taken from a female donor in good health. Some clones in this sample may be carry-over from other donors' samples. This chain joins TRBV7-9 to TRBJ2-3; the D gene cannot be resolved beyond TRBD1 or TRBD2, each matching 7 bases. The sequenced material came from whole blood. At the DNA level, the sequence is TGTGCCAGCAGCCAGGGGGGGCTGTCAGATACGCAGTATTTT. It codes for CASSQGGLSDTQYF.